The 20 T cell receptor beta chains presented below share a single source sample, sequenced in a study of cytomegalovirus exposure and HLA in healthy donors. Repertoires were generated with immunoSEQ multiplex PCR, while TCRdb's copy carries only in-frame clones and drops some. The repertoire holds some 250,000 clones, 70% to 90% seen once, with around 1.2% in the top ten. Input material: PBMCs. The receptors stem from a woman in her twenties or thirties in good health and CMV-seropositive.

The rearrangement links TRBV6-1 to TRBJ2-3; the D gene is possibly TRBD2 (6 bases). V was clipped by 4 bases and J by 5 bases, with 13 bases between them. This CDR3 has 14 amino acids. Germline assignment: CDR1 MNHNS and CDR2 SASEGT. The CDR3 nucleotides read TGTGCCAGCAGTGGAGTTTGGCGGGGAGATACGCAGTATTTT. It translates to CASSGVWRGDTQYF.

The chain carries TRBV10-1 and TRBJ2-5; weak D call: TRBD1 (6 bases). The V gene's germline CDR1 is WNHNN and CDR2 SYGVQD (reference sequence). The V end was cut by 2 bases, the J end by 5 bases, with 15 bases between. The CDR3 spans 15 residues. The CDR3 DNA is TGCGCCAGCAGTGAGGCAGGGGTCGTCGGGGAGACCCAGTACTTC. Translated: CASSEAGVVGETQYF.

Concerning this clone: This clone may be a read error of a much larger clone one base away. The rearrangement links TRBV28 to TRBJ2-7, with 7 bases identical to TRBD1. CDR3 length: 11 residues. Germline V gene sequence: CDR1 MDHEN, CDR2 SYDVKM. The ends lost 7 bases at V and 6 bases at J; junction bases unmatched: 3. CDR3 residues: CASTDRAEQYF. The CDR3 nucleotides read TGTGCCAGCACCGACAGGGCCGAGCAGTACTTC.

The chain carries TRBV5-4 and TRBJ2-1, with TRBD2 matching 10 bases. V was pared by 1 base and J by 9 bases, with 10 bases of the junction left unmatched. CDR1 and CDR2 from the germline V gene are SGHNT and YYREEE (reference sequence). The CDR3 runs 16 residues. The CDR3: CASSLRAGGTPGEQFF. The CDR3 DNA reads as TGTGCCAGCAGCTTGAGAGCGGGAGGGACCCCCGGTGAGCAGTTCTTC.

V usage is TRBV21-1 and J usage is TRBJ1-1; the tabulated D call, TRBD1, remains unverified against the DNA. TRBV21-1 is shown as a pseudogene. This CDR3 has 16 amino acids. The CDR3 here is CASSKGGDRGGTEAFF. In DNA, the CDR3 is TGTGCCAGCAGCAAAGGGGGCGACAGGGGAGGCACTGAAGCTTTCTTT.

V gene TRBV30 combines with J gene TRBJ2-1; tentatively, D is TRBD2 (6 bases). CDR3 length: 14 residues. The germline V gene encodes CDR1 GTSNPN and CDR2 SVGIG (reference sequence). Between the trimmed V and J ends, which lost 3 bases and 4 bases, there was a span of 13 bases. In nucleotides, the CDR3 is TGTGCCTGGAGGCCGGGACTCTCATACAATGAGCAGTTCTTC. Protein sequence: CAWRPGLSYNEQFF.

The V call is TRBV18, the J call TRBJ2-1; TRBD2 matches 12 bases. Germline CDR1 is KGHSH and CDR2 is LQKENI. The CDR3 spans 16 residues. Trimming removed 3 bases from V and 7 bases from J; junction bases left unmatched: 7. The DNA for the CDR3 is TGTGCCAGCTCACCCATACTAGCGGGAGGAGGTAATGAGCAGTTCTTC. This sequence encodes CASSPILAGGGNEQFF.

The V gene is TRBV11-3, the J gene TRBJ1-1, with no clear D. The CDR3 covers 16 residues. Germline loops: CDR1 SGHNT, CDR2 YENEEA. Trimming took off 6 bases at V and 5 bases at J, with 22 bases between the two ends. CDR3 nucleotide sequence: TGTGCCAGCAGTTACCTTGCGGGGTCCATGGGGACTGAAGCTTTCTTT. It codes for CASSYLAGSMGTEAFF.

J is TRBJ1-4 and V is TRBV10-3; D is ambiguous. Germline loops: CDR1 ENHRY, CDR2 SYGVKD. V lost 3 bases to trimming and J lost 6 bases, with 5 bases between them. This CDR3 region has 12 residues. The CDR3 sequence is CAISDSDEKLFF. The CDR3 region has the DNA TGTGCCATCAGTGACAGTGATGAAAAACTGTTTTTT.

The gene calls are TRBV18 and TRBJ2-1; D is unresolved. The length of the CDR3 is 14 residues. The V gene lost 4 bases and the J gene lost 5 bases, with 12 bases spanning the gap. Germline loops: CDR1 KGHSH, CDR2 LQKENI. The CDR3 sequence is CASSRNINNNEQFF. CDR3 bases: TGTGCCAGCTCACGAAACATCAACAACAATGAGCAGTTCTTC.

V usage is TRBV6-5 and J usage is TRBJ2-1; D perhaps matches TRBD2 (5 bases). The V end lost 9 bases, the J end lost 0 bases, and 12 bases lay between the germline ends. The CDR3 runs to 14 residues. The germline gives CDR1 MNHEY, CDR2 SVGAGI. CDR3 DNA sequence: TGTGCCAGTTCCGGGGTATCCTCCTACAATGAGCAGTTCTTC. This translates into CASSGVSSYNEQFF.

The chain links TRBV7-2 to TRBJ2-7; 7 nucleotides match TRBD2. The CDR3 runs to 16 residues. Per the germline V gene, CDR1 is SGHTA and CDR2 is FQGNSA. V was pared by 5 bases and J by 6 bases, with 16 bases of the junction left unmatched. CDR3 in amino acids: CASSPRGEGYFFEQYF. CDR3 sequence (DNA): TGTGCCAGCAGCCCCCGGGGGGAAGGGTACTTTTTCGAGCAGTACTTC. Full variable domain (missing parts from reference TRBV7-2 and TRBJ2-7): GAGVSQSPSNKVTEKGKDVELRCDPISGHTALYWYRQSLGQGLEFLIYFQGNSAPDKSGLPSDRFSAERTGGSVSTLTIQRTQQEDSAVYLCASSPRGEGYFFEQYFGPGTRLTVT.

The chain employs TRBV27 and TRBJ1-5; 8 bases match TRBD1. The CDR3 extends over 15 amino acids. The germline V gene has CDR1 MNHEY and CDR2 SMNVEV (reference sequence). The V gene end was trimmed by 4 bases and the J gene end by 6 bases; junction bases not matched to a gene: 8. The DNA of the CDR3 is TGTGCCAGCAGTTCGGACAGGGAGGCGTCTCAGCCCCAGCATTTT. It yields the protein CASSSDREASQPQHF.

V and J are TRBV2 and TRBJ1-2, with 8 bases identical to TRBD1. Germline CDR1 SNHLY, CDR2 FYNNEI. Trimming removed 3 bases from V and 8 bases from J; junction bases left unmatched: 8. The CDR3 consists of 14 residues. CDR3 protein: CASSDGQGRGGYTF. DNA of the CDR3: TGTGCCAGCAGTGATGGACAGGGTAGGGGCGGCTACACCTTC.

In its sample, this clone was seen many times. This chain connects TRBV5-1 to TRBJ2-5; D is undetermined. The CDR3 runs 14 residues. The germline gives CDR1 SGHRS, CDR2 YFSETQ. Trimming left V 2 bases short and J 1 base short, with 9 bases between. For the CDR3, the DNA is TGCGCCAGCAGCTTTCGGGTGGGCCAAGAGACCCAGTACTTC. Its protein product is CASSFRVGQETQYF.

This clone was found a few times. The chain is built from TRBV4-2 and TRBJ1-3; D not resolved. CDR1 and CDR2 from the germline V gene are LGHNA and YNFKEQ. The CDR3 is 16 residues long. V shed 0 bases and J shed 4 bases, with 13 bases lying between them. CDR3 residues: CASSQELTDSGNTIYF. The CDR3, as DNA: TGTGCCAGCAGCCAAGAACTAACCGATTCCGGAAACACCATATATTTT.

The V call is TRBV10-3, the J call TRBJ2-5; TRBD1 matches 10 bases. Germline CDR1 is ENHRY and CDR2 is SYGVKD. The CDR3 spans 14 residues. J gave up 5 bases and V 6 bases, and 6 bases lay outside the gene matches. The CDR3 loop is CAIRTGTGVETQYF. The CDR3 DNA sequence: TGTGCCATCAGGACCGGGACAGGGGTCGAGACCCAGTACTTC.

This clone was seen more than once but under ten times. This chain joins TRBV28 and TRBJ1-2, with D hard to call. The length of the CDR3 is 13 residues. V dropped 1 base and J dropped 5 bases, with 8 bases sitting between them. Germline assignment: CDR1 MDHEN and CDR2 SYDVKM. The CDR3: CASSLSDGYGYTF. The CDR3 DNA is TGTGCCAGCAGTTTATCAGACGGGTATGGCTACACCTTC.

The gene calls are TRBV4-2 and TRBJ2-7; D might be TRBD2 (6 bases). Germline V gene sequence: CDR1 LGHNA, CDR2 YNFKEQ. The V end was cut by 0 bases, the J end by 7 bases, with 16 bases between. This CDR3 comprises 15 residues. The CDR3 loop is CASSQDQGREKEQYF. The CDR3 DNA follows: TGTGCCAGCAGCCAAGACCAGGGTCGGGAGAAAGAGCAGTACTTC.

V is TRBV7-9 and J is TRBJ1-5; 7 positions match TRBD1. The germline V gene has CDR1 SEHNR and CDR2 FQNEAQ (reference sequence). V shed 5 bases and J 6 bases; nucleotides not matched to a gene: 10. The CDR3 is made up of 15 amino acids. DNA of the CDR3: TGTGCCAGCAGCCGAACAGGGGAGGTTGGTCAGCCCCAGCATTTT. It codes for CASSRTGEVGQPQHF. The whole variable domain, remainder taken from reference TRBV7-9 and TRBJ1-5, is DTGVSQNPRHKITKRGQNVTFRCDPISEHNRLYWYRQTLGQGPEFLTYFQNEAQLEKSRLLSDRFSAERPKGSFSTLEIQRTEQGDSAMYLCASSRTGEVGQPQHFGDGTRLSIL.